This is a list of T cell receptor beta chains from one sample in a study of CD8 T cells in ankylosing spondylitis. TCRdb re-analysed the 5' RACE reads in MiXCR, keeping a single row per CDR3 protein. This sample yields 85,000 to 100,000 distinct CDR3 sequences, of which 8.5% to 9% are seen a single time; 4.5% to 5.5% belongs to the top ten. Sequenced sample: blood, either unsorted or a sorted T cell fraction (not recorded which). The receptors were gathered from a male donor with ankylosing spondylitis or in good health (not recorded which). Both conserved end residues are part of each CDR3.

cdr3_length j_call v_call cdr3_aa
15 TRBJ2-5 TRBV7-9 CASSPGQGTGETQYF
15 TRBJ2-1 TRBV7-2 CASSLDGLAGNEQFF
14 TRBJ2-5 TRBV12-3/TRBV12-4 CASSLSMGGGGQYF
16 TRBJ2-7 TRBV24-1 CATSDTGQGTDYEQYF
13 TRBJ1-5 TRBV20-1 CSATGWGNQPQHF
13 TRBJ2-7 TRBV5-1 CASAESGVYEQYF
14 TRBJ1-6 TRBV20-1 CSAITDRGNSPLHF
18 TRBJ1-1 TRBV12-5 CASGYLADIYSMNTEAFF
15 TRBJ1-5 TRBV2 CASRGQGNSNQPQHF
14 TRBJ2-7 TRBV20-1 CSAHRDRGSEEQYF
12 TRBJ1-2 TRBV2 CASRRSNYGYTF
16 TRBJ2-1 TRBV25-1 CASSDPRDREYNEQFF
14 TRBJ1-6 TRBV3-1 CASSQWGGRSPLHF
15 TRBJ1-4 TRBV5-1 CASSLELTTNEKLFF
13 TRBJ2-7 TRBV7-2 CASSLGAVRPLDF
11 TRBJ2-5 TRBV29-1 CSGGTKETQYF
24 TRBJ2-2 TRBV12-3/TRBV12-4 CASSFGLPSLWHPGTETNTGELFF
16 TRBJ2-7 TRBV4-2 CASSQDSDGPTYEQYF
13 TRBJ1-2 TRBV12-3/TRBV12-4 CASSLKGNYGYTF
17 TRBJ2-4 TRBV12-3/TRBV12-4 CASSLGQGGIAKNIQYF
12 TRBJ2-3 TRBV5-1 CASSLPSDTQYF
17 TRBJ1-1 TRBV5-6 CASSRDPVGGFYTEAFF
18 TRBJ2-1 TRBV11-2 CASSLSVSGHRSYNEQFF
16 TRBJ1-6 TRBV20-1 CSARTRESSYNSPLHF
16 TRBJ1-2 TRBV4-2 CASTRSAAGASYGYTF
18 TRBJ1-2 TRBV7-2 CASSLVLRTGDQTGGYTF
16 TRBJ1-2 TRBV29-1 CSVLAGQGDLGYGYTF
14 TRBJ2-3 TRBV19 CASTPILSTDTQYF
15 TRBJ2-5 TRBV5-1 CASSPPGTNKETQYF
14 TRBJ2-1 TRBV5-1 CASSLVGGYNEQFF
14 TRBJ1-5 TRBV28 CASSPGQFSQPQHF
12 TRBJ2-1 TRBV10-2 CASSPSANEQFF
14 TRBJ2-1 TRBV28 CASSFFYSYNEQFF
16 TRBJ1-1 TRBV5-1 CASSLEYRGPNTEAFF
16 TRBJ2-2 TRBV5-1 CASSLDGPPNTGELFF
18 TRBJ2-3 TRBV29-1 CSGMERTGWLRDTDTQYF